These T cell receptor beta chains were read from a single sample in a study of blood T cell repertoires in COVID-19. Using immunoSEQ multiplex PCR, the repertoire was profiled, and TCRdb retains in-frame clones only, with some absent. The sample shows about 57,000 clones, around 80% of them seen only once. The sequenced sample consisted of peripheral blood. The receptors originated from a woman of 80 years or more with acute or convalescent COVID-19. The conserved cysteine and the conserved F or W are not part of the CDR3 here.

>16|TRBV19
ASSIDGTDPLGKNIQY
>11|TRBV28
ASSSRSSDTQY
>12|TRBV29-1
SVRTGGLPETQY
>13|TRBV18
ASSPDSGGNYEQY
>14|TRBV12-5
ASAPDRVPRNTEAF
>10|TRBV4-1
ASSLQSNEQF
>13|TRBV29-1
SAAPTIYPTDTQY
>14|TRBV11-2
ASSLLQGNPGNTIY
>14|TRBV5-6
ASSALTGDSNQPQH
>13|TRBV6-5
ASTGTGGGGEKLF
>11|TRBV6-1
ASSENGAARAF
>13|TRBV9
ASSEKQGSSTSIY
>13|TRBV6-5
ASSYRGVQGTEAF
>11|TRBV11-2
ASSLAGRETQY
>11|TRBV7-2
ASSYLQGYEQY
>13|TRBV28
ASSFQSGGDYEQY
>11|TRBV12-3/TRBV12-4
ASSLALLAEQF
>13|TRBV5-1
ASSKQRGLYNEQF
>14|TRBV10-3
AISELGTRGTGELF
>13|TRBV15
ATSRVTQYQETQY
>10|TRBV29-1
SVLGGSRGYT
>13|TRBV9
ASSPTPQGAVGYT
>11|TRBV5-1
ASSGQAGNTIY
>14|TRBV3-1/TRBV3-2
ASSQDWAPGGYEQY
>13|TRBV10-1
ASSESPGVADTQY
>16|TRBV28
ASSWRGQGRGVTDTQY
>14|TRBV5-4
ASSLSLAGGTDTQY
>14|TRBV2
ASSEGLRGGADTQY
>13|TRBV5-1
ASSLTSGDYNEQF
>13|TRBV19
ASSTGTGYNQPQH
>12|TRBV27
ASSPSREKGSQY
>13|TRBV27
ASSFGTGVQETQY
>14|TRBV27
ASSLGARVSGNTIY
>13|TRBV19
ASSRYRGGGTEAF
>13|TRBV3-1/TRBV3-2
ASSQFLGGQETQY
>11|TRBV11-2
ASSRTRDYEQY
>13|TRBV2
ASSEAGTGTEKLF
>14|TRBV7-9
ASSSPGTGLSYEQY
>14|TRBV19
ASSISAGGSYNEQF